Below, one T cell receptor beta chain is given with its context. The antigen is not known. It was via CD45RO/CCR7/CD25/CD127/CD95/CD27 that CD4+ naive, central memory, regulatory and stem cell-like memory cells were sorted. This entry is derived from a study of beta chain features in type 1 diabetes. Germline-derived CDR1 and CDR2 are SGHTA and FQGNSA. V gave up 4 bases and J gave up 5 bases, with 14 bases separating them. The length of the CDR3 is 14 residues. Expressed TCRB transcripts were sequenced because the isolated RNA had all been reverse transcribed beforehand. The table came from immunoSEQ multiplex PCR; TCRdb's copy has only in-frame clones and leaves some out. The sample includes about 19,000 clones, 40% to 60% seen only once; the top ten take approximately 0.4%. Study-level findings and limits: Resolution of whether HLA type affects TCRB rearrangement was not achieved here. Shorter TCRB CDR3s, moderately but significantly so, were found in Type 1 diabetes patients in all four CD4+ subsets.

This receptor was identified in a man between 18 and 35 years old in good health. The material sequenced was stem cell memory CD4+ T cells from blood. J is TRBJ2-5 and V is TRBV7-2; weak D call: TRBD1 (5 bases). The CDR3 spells CASSSRRAAETQYF. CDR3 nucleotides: TGTGCCAGCAGCTCACGCAGGGCGGCCGAGACCCAGTACTTC.